Below, 13 T cell receptor beta chains from the same sample are listed, as sequenced in a study of memory CD4+ T cells and cytomegalovirus serostatus. TCRdb keeps only in-frame clones here, not all; method: immunoSEQ multiplex PCR. The data contain around 76,000 clones, roughly 80% of them singletons. Single viable CD3+CD4+CD8-CD45RO+ cells were sorted as the memory CD4+ T cells. Input material: memory CD4+ T cells from blood. All receptors derive from an adult in good health and CMV-seropositive.

This chain connects TRBV7-2 to TRBJ2-1; the match to TRBD2 covers 14 bases. V shed 6 bases and J 9 bases; nucleotides not matched to a gene: 7. This CDR3 has 15 amino acids. Germline assignment: CDR1 SGHTA and CDR2 FQGNSA. CDR3 region: CASRGTSGSGGEQFF. CDR3 coding DNA: TGTGCCAGCAGAGGGACTAGCGGGAGCGGGGGTGAGCAGTTCTTC.

The rearrangement links TRBV10-3 to TRBJ1-2, with 8 bases matching TRBD1. V lost 1 base and J lost 8; bases outside the gene matches: 6. Germline assignment: CDR1 ENHRY and CDR2 SYGVKD. This CDR3 contains 14 residues. CDR3 nucleotides: TGTGCCATCAGTGAGTACGGACAGGGTCTCGGCTACACCTTC. Translation gives CAISEYGQGLGYTF.

The chain couples TRBV5-5 to TRBJ2-1; 11 bases agree with TRBD2. The length of the CDR3 is 16 residues. J was trimmed by 6 bases and V by 4 bases; bases with no gene match: 9. In germline, CDR1 is SGHKS, CDR2 YYEKEE (reference sequence). CDR3 DNA sequence: TGTGCCAGCAGCCACGGGACTAGCGGCCAGGTCAATGAGCAGTTCTTC. This sequence encodes CASSHGTSGQVNEQFF.

The V call is TRBV19, the J call TRBJ2-7; D remains ambiguous. CDR3 size: 13 residues. Trimming took 4 bases from V and 4 from J, leaving 11 bases between them. The germline CDR1 and CDR2 sequences are LNHDA and SQIVND (reference sequence). The CDR3: CASSTAMGYEQYF. The CDR3 DNA reads as TGTGCCAGTAGTACCGCCATGGGTTACGAGCAGTACTTC.

A single count supports this clone. V is TRBV5-1 and J is TRBJ2-5, with 8 bases fitting TRBD2. The CDR3 has 14 amino acids. Germline assignment: CDR1 SGHRS and CDR2 YFSETQ. Trimming removed 4 bases from V and 4 bases from J; junction bases left unmatched: 6. CDR3 nucleotide sequence: TGCGCCAGCAGCGTAGGGACTAGTGGAGAGACCCAGTACTTC. Translated, it gives CASSVGTSGETQYF.

The chain combines TRBV18 with TRBJ1-4, with D unclear. The CDR3 is 14 amino acids. The germline CDR1 and CDR2 sequences are KGHSH and LQKENI. With 3 bases removed from V and 0 bases from J, the gap between germline ends came to 5 bases. The CDR3 DNA follows: TGTGCCAGCTCACCTTCAGCAACTAATGAAAAACTGTTTTTT. This codes for CASSPSATNEKLFF.

The genes are TRBV7-8 and TRBJ1-5; D is undetermined. The length of the CDR3 is 14 residues. Trimming took off 2 bases at V and 2 bases at J, with 7 bases between the two ends. The germline V gene encodes CDR1 SGHVS and CDR2 FQNEAQ. This CDR3 reads CASSLREGNQPQHF. The CDR3 DNA sequence: TGTGCCAGCAGCTTACGGGAGGGCAATCAGCCCCAGCATTTT.

The chain is built from TRBV6-6 and TRBJ2-7, with D perhaps matching TRBD2 (6 bases). Germline V gene data show CDR1 as MNHNY and CDR2 as SVGAGI (reference sequence). Trimming took 7 bases from V and 2 from J, leaving 12 bases between them. This CDR3 is built from 13 residues. This CDR3 reads CASKGTSTYEQYF. The CDR3 DNA sequence: TGTGCCAGCAAAGGGACTTCGACCTACGAGCAGTACTTC.

This clone was observed a few times. CDR3 nucleotide sequence: TGTGCCAGCAGCGACCGTACAATGTATCAGCCCCAGCATTTT. It is translated as CASSDRTMYQPQHF. The chain couples TRBV2 to TRBJ1-5; D ambiguous. Trimming stripped 6 bases from V and 5 bases from J, with 14 bases between. From germline, CDR1 is SNHLY and CDR2 FYNNEI. CDR3 size: 14 residues. Together with reference TRBV2 and TRBJ1-5, the CDR3 gives the full variable domain: EPEVTQTPSHQVTQMGQEVILRCVPISNHLYFYWYRQILGQKVEFLVSFYNNEISEKSEIFDDQFSVERPDGSNFTLKIRSTKLEDSAMYFCASSDRTMYQPQHFGDGTRLSIL.

This clone was counted a single time. This chain connects TRBV5-4 to TRBJ1-1; TRBD1 aligns across 7 bases. Germline V gene lookup returns CDR1 SGHNT and CDR2 YYREEE (reference sequence). The CDR3 has 14 residues. With 2 bases clipped from V and 5 bases from J, the junction kept 6 bases outside the gene matches. The CDR3 DNA sequence: TGTGCCAGCAGCTTTGGAGGGGGCAGGACTGAAGCTTTCTTT. Translated: CASSFGGGRTEAFF.

This clone was found a few times. The chain joins TRBV7-8 to TRBJ1-5; D is possibly TRBD1 (5 bases). The germline V and J ends were trimmed by 2 bases and 1 base, with 24 bases remaining between them. The CDR3 is made up of 20 amino acids. CDR1 is SGHVS and CDR2 is FQNEAQ in the germline V gene. The CDR3 is CASSLSGFYGRDVSNQPQHF. The CDR3 region has the DNA TGTGCCAGCAGCTTATCTGGTTTTTATGGCAGGGACGTAAGCAATCAGCCCCAGCATTTT.

The table lists this clone with a count of one. This sequence joins TRBV4-2 and TRBJ2-3; 9 bases align to TRBD1. Germline CDR1 and CDR2: LGHNA and YNFKEQ. The junction had 6 bases not matched to a gene; V was cut back by 4 bases and J by 4 bases. The length of the CDR3 is 15 residues. CDR3 sequence reads: CASSLQGAESDTQYF. CDR3 bases: TGTGCCAGCAGCCTACAGGGGGCAGAGTCAGATACGCAGTATTTT.

The chain uses TRBV19 and TRBJ1-1, with D tentatively TRBD1 (6 bases). Germline V gene data show CDR1 as LNHDA and CDR2 as SQIVND (reference sequence). V lost 6 bases and J lost 1, with 12 bases in between. CDR3 length: 14 residues. The CDR3 DNA sequence: TGTGCCAGTAGAGCTGGACAGACGAACACTGAAGCTTTCTTT. Translation: CASRAGQTNTEAFF. The full variable domain, in which reference TRBV19 and TRBJ1-1 provide the parts outside the CDR3, is DGGITQSPKYLFRKEGQNVTLSCEQNLNHDAMYWYRQDPGQGLRLIYYSQIVNDFQKGDIAEGYSVSREKKESFPLTVTSAQKNPTAFYLCASRAGQTNTEAFFGQGTRLTVV.